The subject of this entry is one T cell receptor beta chain. The data were produced by immunoSEQ multiplex PCR, yet TCRdb's version contains in-frame clones alone and is incomplete. The sample consists of some 83,000 clones, about 83% of them appearing once. The V gene's germline CDR1 is MNHNS and CDR2 SASEGT. Trimming shortened V by 2 bases and J by 8 bases, and 18 bases separated the two germline ends. The CDR3 covers 15 residues. The sample comes from a study of blood T cell repertoires in COVID-19. Study summary: Sources were T cells, B-cell-depleted T cells, or PBMCs; the material itself was cDNA or gDNA.

This chain joins TRBV6-1 and TRBJ1-2; perhaps TRBD1 as D (6 bases). Sequencing was performed on peripheral blood. This TCR was sampled from a man between 45 and 60 years old with active COVID-19. The chain's CDR3 is CASSEQGWGLHGYTF. In DNA form, the CDR3 reads TGTGCCAGCAGTGAACAGGGGTGGGGTTTGCACGGCTACACCTTC.